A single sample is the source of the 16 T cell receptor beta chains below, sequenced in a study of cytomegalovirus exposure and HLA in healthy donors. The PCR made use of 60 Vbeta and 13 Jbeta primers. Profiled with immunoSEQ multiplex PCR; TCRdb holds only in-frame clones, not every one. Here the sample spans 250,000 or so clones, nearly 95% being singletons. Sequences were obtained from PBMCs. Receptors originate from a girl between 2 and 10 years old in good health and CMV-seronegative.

CDR3 loop: CASSGTSGDTSSYNEQFF. The CDR3 bases are TGCGCCAGCAGTGGTACTAGCGGGGATACGAGCTCCTACAATGAGCAGTTCTTC. This chain connects TRBV10-1 to TRBJ2-1, with 10 bases that match TRBD2. This CDR3 comprises 18 residues. Trimming cost V 4 bases and J 0 bases; bases outside gene matches: 9. Germline V gene sequence: CDR1 WNHNN, CDR2 SYGVQD (reference sequence).

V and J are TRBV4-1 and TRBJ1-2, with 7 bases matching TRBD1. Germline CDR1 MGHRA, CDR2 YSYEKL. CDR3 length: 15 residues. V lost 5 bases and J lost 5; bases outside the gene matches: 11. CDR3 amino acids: CASSTVGDSKYGYTF. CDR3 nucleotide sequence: TGCGCCAGCAGCACAGTGGGGGACAGTAAATATGGCTACACCTTC.

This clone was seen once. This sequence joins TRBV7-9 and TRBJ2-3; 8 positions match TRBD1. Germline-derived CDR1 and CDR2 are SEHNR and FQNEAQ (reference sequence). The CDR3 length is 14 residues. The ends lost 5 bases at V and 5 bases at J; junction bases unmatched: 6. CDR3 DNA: TGTGCCAGCAGCCCAGGACAGGGTAGAGATACGCAGTATTTT. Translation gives CASSPGQGRDTQYF. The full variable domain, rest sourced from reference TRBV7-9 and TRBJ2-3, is DTGVSQNPRHKITKRGQNVTFRCDPISEHNRLYWYRQTLGQGPEFLTYFQNEAQLEKSRLLSDRFSAERPKGSFSTLEIQRTEQGDSAMYLCASSPGQGRDTQYFGPGTRLTVL.

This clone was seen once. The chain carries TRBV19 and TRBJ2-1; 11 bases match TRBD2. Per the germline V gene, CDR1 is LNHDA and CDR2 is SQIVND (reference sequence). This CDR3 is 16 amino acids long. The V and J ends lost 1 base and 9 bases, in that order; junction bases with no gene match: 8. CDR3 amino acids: CASSIAASGRSGEQFF. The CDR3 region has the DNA TGTGCCAGTAGTATAGCGGCTAGCGGGAGGTCTGGTGAGCAGTTCTTC.

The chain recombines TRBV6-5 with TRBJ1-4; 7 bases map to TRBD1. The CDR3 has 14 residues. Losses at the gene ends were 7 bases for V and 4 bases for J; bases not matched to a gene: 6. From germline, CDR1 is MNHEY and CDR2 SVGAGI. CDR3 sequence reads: CASNNRGLNEKLFF. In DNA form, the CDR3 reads TGTGCCAGCAATAACAGGGGCCTTAATGAAAAACTGTTTTTT.

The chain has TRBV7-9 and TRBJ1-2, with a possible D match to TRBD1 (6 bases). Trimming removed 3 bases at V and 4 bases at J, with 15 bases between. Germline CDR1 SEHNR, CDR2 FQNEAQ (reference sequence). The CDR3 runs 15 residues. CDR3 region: CASSFGRGASYGYTF. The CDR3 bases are TGTGCCAGCAGCTTTGGCAGGGGCGCGTCCTATGGCTACACCTTC.

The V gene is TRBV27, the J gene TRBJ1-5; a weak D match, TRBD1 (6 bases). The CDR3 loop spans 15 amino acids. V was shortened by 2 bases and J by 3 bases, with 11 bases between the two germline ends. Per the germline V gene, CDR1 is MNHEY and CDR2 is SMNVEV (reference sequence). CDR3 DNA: TGTGCCAGCAGTTTAAACACAGGGCTCAATCAGCCCCAGCATTTT. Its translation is CASSLNTGLNQPQHF.

The CDR3 DNA reads TGTGCCAGCAGCTTAGTGGGGAGGGCCAGGAACACTGAAGCTTTCTTT. Residues: CASSLVGRARNTEAFF. V usage is TRBV11-2 and J usage is TRBJ1-1, with D unclear. The ends were cut back, 1 base at V and 1 base at J, with 13 bases in the middle. There are 16 residues in the CDR3. Looked up from germline, CDR1 is SGHAT and CDR2 is FQNNGV.

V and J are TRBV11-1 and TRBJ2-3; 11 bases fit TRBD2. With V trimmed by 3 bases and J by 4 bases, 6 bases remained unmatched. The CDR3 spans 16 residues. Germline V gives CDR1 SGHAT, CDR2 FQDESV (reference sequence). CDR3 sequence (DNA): TGTGCCAGCAGCTTTATAGGGACTAGCGGAGCAGATACGCAGTATTTT. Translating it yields CASSFIGTSGADTQYF.

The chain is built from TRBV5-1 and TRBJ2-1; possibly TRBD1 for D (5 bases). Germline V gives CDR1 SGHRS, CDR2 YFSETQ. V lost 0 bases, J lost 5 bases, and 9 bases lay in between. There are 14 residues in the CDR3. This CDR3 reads CASSLEGVNNEQFF. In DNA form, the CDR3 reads TGCGCCAGCAGCTTGGAAGGGGTCAACAATGAGCAGTTCTTC.

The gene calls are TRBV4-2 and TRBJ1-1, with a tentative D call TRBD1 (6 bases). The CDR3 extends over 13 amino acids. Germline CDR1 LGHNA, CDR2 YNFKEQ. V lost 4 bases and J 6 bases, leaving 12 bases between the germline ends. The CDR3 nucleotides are TGTGCCAGCAGCCTAGGGGGTGGGGCTGAAGCTTTCTTT. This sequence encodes CASSLGGGAEAFF.

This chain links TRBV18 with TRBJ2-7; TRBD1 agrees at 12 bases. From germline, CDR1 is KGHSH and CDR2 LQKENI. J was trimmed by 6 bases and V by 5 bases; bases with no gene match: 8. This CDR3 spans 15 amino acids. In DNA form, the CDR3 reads TGTGCCAGCTCATCCCCGGGACAGGGGGCGGTCGAGCAGTACTTC. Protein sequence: CASSSPGQGAVEQYF.

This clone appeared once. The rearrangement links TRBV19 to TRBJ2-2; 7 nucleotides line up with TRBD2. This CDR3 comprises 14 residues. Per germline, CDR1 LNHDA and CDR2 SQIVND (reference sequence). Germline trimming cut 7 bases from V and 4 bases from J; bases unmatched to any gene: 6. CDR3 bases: TGTGCCAGTACGGGGAGGGCAGGCACCGGGGAGCTGTTTTTT. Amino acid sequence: CASTGRAGTGELFF. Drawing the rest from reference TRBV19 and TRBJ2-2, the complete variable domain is DGGITQSPKYLFRKEGQNVTLSCEQNLNHDAMYWYRQDPGQGLRLIYYSQIVNDFQKGDIAEGYSVSREKKESFPLTVTSAQKNPTAFYLCASTGRAGTGELFFGEGSRLTVL.

This CDR3 is CASSLGSGDSPLHF. The CDR3 coding sequence is TGTGCCAGCAGTTTGGGTTCAGGGGATTCACCCCTCCACTTT. The chain recombines TRBV28 with TRBJ1-6; D is possibly TRBD1 (6 bases). CDR3 length: 14 residues. Germline CDR1 is MDHEN and CDR2 is SYDVKM. V was shortened by 3 bases and J by 8 bases, with 11 bases between the two germline ends.

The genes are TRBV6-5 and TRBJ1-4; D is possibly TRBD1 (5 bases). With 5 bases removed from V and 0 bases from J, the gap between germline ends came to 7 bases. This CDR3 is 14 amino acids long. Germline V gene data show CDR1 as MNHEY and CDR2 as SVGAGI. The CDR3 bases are TGTGCCAGCAGTCCAGGGCCAACTAATGAAAAACTGTTTTTT. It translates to CASSPGPTNEKLFF.

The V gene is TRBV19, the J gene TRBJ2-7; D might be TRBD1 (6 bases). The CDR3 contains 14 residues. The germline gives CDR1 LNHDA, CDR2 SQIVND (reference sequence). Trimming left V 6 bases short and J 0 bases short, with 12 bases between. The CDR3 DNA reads TGTGCCAGTAGACCGAGACAGGTCTCCTACGAGCAGTACTTC. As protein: CASRPRQVSYEQYF. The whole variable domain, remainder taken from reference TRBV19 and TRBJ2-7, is DGGITQSPKYLFRKEGQNVTLSCEQNLNHDAMYWYRQDPGQGLRLIYYSQIVNDFQKGDIAEGYSVSREKKESFPLTVTSAQKNPTAFYLCASRPRQVSYEQYFGPGTRLTVT.